The 2 T cell receptor beta chains below all came from one sample that was sequenced in a study of blood T cell repertoires in COVID-19. Profiled with immunoSEQ multiplex PCR; TCRdb holds only in-frame clones, not every one. The sample lists fewer than 120,000 clones, nearly 80% seen once, with 16% in the top ten. The sequencing sample was made of peripheral blood. The receptors shown here come from an elderly woman with active or convalescent COVID-19.

The chain recombines TRBV29-1 with TRBJ2-1; tentative D call: TRBD2 (6 bases). CDR3 length: 15 amino acids. The V gene lost 2 bases and the J gene lost 8 bases, with 19 bases spanning the gap. CDR1 is SQVTM and CDR2 is ANQGSEA in the germline V gene. The CDR3 bases are TGCAGCGTTGAAATTAGGAGGGCTCAAGGGCATGAGCAGTTCTTC. The encoded protein is CSVEIRRAQGHEQFF.

This clone appeared once. The chain has TRBV7-9 and TRBJ2-3, with TRBD2 matching over 12 bases. This CDR3 has 17 amino acids. Germline V gene lookup returns CDR1 SEHNR and CDR2 FQNEAQ (reference sequence). V lost 1 base, J lost 0 bases, and 2 bases stayed unmatched. In DNA, the CDR3 is TGTGCCAGCAGCTTAGGGGGACTAGCGGGTAGCACAGATACGCAGTATTTT. This gives the protein CASSLGGLAGSTDTQYF.